The 3 T cell receptor beta chains below all came from one sample that was sequenced in a study of Graves' ophthalmopathy and Graves' hyperthyroidism. Amplified TCR beta CDR3 regions were obtained using RNA transcripts as template. The first round was an RT-PCR with HTBI primers, and the second round was a multiplex PCR. TCRdb called the multiplex PCR reads again in MiXCR, with one record for every CDR3 protein. The sample holds around 1,000,000 distinct CDR3 sequences, less than 45% seen once. Sequenced input: peripheral blood or thyroid tissue (not recorded which). The receptors stem from an adult man with Graves' hyperthyroidism.

This clonotype has a count of ten or more. This rearrangement joins TRBV7-6 to TRBJ1-6; D not certain. Trimming took 4 bases from V and 7 from J, leaving 20 bases between them. This CDR3 spans 17 amino acids. Germline CDR1 reads SGHVS; CDR2 reads FNYEAQ. CDR3 region: CASSSTRLLSLNSPLHF. CDR3 sequence (DNA): TGTGCCAGCAGCTCGACCCGACTTTTATCGTTGAATTCACCCCTCCACTTT.

In this sample, this clonotype turned up a few times. The chain couples TRBV4-1 to TRBJ1-2; no reliable D call. Per the germline V gene, CDR1 is MGHRA and CDR2 is YSYEKL. This CDR3 contains 15 residues. Trimming pared 1 base from V and 4 bases from J, leaving 13 bases between. The CDR3 coding sequence is TGCGCCAGCAGCCAAGGCCGGGATCCCGGCTATGGCTACACCTTC. This sequence encodes CASSQGRDPGYGYTF.

Many counts were recorded for this clonotype. The J gene is TRBJ1-2, the V gene TRBV14; tentatively, D is TRBD1 (6 bases). The CDR3 totals 18 residues. The germline V and J ends were trimmed by 3 bases and 5 bases, with 25 bases remaining between them. CDR1 is SGHDN and CDR2 is FVKESK in the germline V gene. The CDR3 DNA sequence: TGTGCCAGCAGCCATTACGGGGGCTCCATGGATCCAAAGTATGGCTACACCTTC. This codes for CASSHYGGSMDPKYGYTF.